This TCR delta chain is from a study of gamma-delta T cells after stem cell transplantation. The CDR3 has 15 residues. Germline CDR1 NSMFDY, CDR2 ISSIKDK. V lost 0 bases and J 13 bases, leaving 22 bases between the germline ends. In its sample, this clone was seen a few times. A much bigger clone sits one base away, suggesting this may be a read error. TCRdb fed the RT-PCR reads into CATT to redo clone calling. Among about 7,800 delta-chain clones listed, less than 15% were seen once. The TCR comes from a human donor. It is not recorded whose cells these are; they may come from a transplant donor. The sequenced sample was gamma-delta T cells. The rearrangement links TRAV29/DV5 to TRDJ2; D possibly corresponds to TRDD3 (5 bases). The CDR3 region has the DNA TGTGCAGCAAGCGCGATGGGGACCCAGACAACACGACTCTTCTTT. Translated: CAASAMGTQTTRLFF.